A selection of T cell receptor beta chains follows, all from one sample in a study of cytomegalovirus exposure and HLA in healthy donors. TCRdb keeps only in-frame clones here, not all; method: immunoSEQ multiplex PCR. The repertoire holds about 98,000 clones, with less than 85% as singletons. Source material: PBMCs. The receptor source for this set is a man in his forties in good health and CMV-seronegative. CDR3s include the opening cysteine and the closing phenylalanine or tryptophan. A D gene is named only where the DNA matches it firmly. Not all rows give a size; the values are once, few, many and, for expanded clones, a class.

TRBJ2-7 - TRBD2 TRBV5-4 TGTGCCAGCAGCACCTCTAGCGGGGGGGCCTTCGACGAGCAGTACTTC CASSTSSGGAFDEQYF
TRBJ1-1 - TRBD1 TRBV5-1 TGCGCCAGCAGAAAAGGGGGGCCAGGAGGGGGCAGTGAAGCTTTCTTT CASRKGGPGGGSEAFF
TRBJ1-2 - TRBD1 TRBV9 TGTGCCAGCAGCGTAGCTACGGGGGACAGCCAACCAATATCCACGGCTTACACCTTC CASSVATGDSQPISTAYTF
TRBJ2-1 - - TRBV4-1 TGCGCCAGCAGCCAGGAGGAAGGCTTGCGACAGTTCTTC CASSQEEGLRQFF
TRBJ2-2 once TRBD2 TRBV6-5 TGTGCCAGCAGTTCACTAGCGGGGAACACCGGGGAGCTGTTTTTT CASSSLAGNTGELFF
TRBJ2-1 - TRBD2 TRBV7-7 TGTGCTAGCCCGGGACTAGCGGCCTTTAGCTCCTACAATGAGCAGTTCTTC CASPGLAAFSSYNEQFF
TRBJ1-1 - - TRBV6-1 TGTGCCGGGGGGGACCGGACGGAAGCTTTCTTT CAGGDRTEAFF
TRBJ2-3 - - TRBV7-2 TGTGCCAGCAGCTTCTACGCCGATACGCAGTATTTT CASSFYADTQYF
TRBJ2-3 - TRBD1 TRBV18 TGTGCCAGCTCAACTCGGACAGGGGGCAAGGGAGATACGCAGTATTTT CASSTRTGGKGDTQYF
TRBJ2-7 - TRBD1 TRBV5-4 TGTGCCAGCAGCTTGTGGGACAGCTACGAGCAGTACTTC CASSLWDSYEQYF
TRBJ1-1 - TRBD1 TRBV11-3 TGTGCCAGCAGCCTTGGGACAGGGGCAATGAACACTGAAGCTTTCTTT CASSLGTGAMNTEAFF
TRBJ1-4 - TRBD1 TRBV6-6 TGTGCCAGCAGTTACCTCGACAGGGAGGATGAAAAACTGTTTTTT CASSYLDREDEKLFF
TRBJ2-5 - - TRBV19 TGTGCCAGTAGTATGCCAGGAGAGACCCAGTACTTC CASSMPGETQYF
TRBJ1-1 once - TRBV7-9 TGTGCCAGTGGGTGGGGCGATAACACTGAAGCTTTCTTT CASGWGDNTEAFF
TRBJ2-6 - - TRBV18 TGTGCCAGCTCACCTGCAGGGGCTGGGGCCAACGTCCTGACTTTC CASSPAGAGANVLTF
TRBJ2-3 - TRBD2 TRBV19 TGTGCCAGTAGTAAAATAGCGGGGGCCCGAGATACGCAGTATTTT CASSKIAGARDTQYF
TRBJ2-7 - - TRBV5-1 TGCGCCAGCAGCTTGGTAGGTGGCGGCTACGAGCAGTACTTC CASSLVGGGYEQYF
TRBJ2-1 - TRBD2 TRBV15 TGTGCCACCAGCAGTAGGCTAGCGGGGGGGCGTGAGCAGTTCTTC CATSSRLAGGREQFF
TRBJ1-1 - - TRBV5-4 TGTGCTAGCGGGGCCGGTCTCACTGAAGCTTTCTTT CASGAGLTEAFF
TRBJ1-1 - TRBD1 TRBV4-3 TGCGCCAGCAGCCTCTACCGGGACAGGGGGCGCGGCACTGAAGCTTTCTTT CASSLYRDRGRGTEAFF